The 20 T cell receptor beta chains below were found in one sample sequenced in a study of human thymus T cells. It was from resections taken during corrective heart surgery that the thymus tissue came. TCRdb keeps only in-frame clones here, not all; method: immunoSEQ multiplex PCR. The sample holds some 72,000 clones; roughly 97% are singletons and the top ten take roughly 0.028%. Sequencing used thymus tissue. All receptors come from a boy younger than two with a congenital heart defect but otherwise immunologically healthy.

The genes are TRBV7-9 and TRBJ1-1, with a possible D match to TRBD1 (6 bases). V shed 2 bases and J shed 1 base, with 14 bases lying between them. The V gene's germline CDR1 is SEHNR and CDR2 FQNEAQ (reference sequence). The CDR3 loop spans 16 amino acids. Here the CDR3 DNA reads TGTGCCAGCAGCTTAAGGGGGGACAACAAGAACACTGAAGCTTTCTTT. Translating gives CASSLRGDNKNTEAFF.

V is TRBV7-9 and J is TRBJ2-1; 8 bases agree with TRBD2. CDR1 is SEHNR, CDR2 FQNEAQ, per germline (reference sequence). J gave up 2 bases and V 7 bases, and 13 bases lay outside the gene matches. The CDR3 loop spans 17 amino acids. The CDR3 DNA reads TGTGCCAGCACCCCTCTGCCCAGCGGGGGCGCCTACAATGAGCAGTTCTTC. Its translation is CASTPLPSGGAYNEQFF.

The chain combines TRBV7-3 with TRBJ2-1; 7 bases map to TRBD2. From germline, CDR1 is SGHTA and CDR2 FQGTGA. With V trimmed by 5 bases and J by 4 bases, 14 bases remained unmatched. CDR3 length equals 17 residues. The CDR3 spells CASSPKGTAGDYNEQFF. The CDR3 bases are TGTGCCAGCAGCCCCAAGGGGACGGCGGGGGATTACAATGAGCAGTTCTTC.

This sequence joins TRBV6-1 and TRBJ2-7; no reliable D call. The V gene lost 3 bases and the J gene lost 2 bases, with 5 bases spanning the gap. The CDR3 contains 12 residues. CDR1 is MNHNS and CDR2 is SASEGT in the germline V gene. The CDR3 DNA follows: TGTGCCAGCAGTGACGAAGCCTACGAGCAGTACTTC. It yields the protein CASSDEAYEQYF.

The rearrangement uses TRBV28 and TRBJ1-5, with a tentative D call TRBD1 (5 bases). V lost 3 bases to trimming and J lost 6 bases, with 15 bases between them. This CDR3 has 15 amino acids. Germline V gene lookup returns CDR1 MDHEN and CDR2 SYDVKM. In DNA, the CDR3 is TGTGCCAGCAGTTTGCCTGACAGTTACGTTCAGCCCCAGCATTTT. It translates to CASSLPDSYVQPQHF.

The chain employs TRBV14 and TRBJ1-6; TRBD1 aligns across 10 bases. The germline CDR1 and CDR2 sequences are SGHDN and FVKESK. There are 16 residues in the CDR3. The V gene end was trimmed by 0 bases and the J gene end by 7 bases; junction bases not matched to a gene: 3. This CDR3 reads CASSQDAGQGNSPLHF. The CDR3 region has the DNA TGTGCCAGCAGCCAAGATGCGGGACAGGGGAATTCACCCCTCCACTTT.

As concerns this clone: One junction end disagrees with the germline gene, perhaps due to a read error. The chain employs TRBV5-6 and TRBJ2-7, with 11 bases aligning to TRBD1. The CDR3 runs to 15 residues. The germline V gene encodes CDR1 SGHDT and CDR2 YYEEEE. CDR3 region: CASSLDRGPANEQYF. For the CDR3, the DNA is TGTGCCAGCAGTTTGGACAGGGGGCCGGCTAACGAGCAGTACTTC. The variable domain in full, with the rest retrieved from reference TRBV5-6 and TRBJ2-7, is DAGVTQSPTHLIKTRGQQVTLRCSPKSGHDTVSWYQQALGQGPQFIFQYYEEEERQRGNFPDRFSGHQFPNYSSELNVNALLLGDSALYLCASSLDRGPANEQYFGPGTRLTVT.

The CDR3 coding sequence is TGTGCCAGCAGCCCCAGAACTTTCCCCCCGGGCCTCGAGCAGTACTTC. This gives the protein CASSPRTFPPGLEQYF. The chain combines TRBV27 with TRBJ2-7; the D is unclear. V lost 6 bases to trimming and J lost 6 bases, with 24 bases between them. The CDR3 spans 16 residues. The germline gives CDR1 MNHEY, CDR2 SMNVEV (reference sequence).

The chain recombines TRBV14 with TRBJ1-2; 8 nucleotides match TRBD1. Germline-derived CDR1 and CDR2 are SGHDN and FVKESK. J lost 4 bases, V lost 3 bases, and 13 bases had no gene match. CDR3 length: 17 amino acids. CDR3 DNA sequence: TGTGCCAGCAGCCAGTCTAGTTTGCGGGACAGGATCTATGGCTACACCTTC. Translating gives CASSQSSLRDRIYGYTF. Variable domain in full (rest from reference TRBV14 and TRBJ1-2): EAGVTQFPSHSVIEKGQTVTLRCDPISGHDNLYWYRRVMGKEIKFLLHFVKESKQDESGMPNNRFLAERTGGTYSTLKVQPAELEDSGVYFCASSQSSLRDRIYGYTFGSGTRLTVV.

This rearrangement joins TRBV29-1 to TRBJ2-3; tentative D call: TRBD1 (6 bases). Germline CDR1 SQVTM, CDR2 ANQGSEA. This CDR3 contains 11 residues. With 5 bases removed from V and 7 bases from J, the gap between germline ends came to 10 bases. In DNA form, the CDR3 reads TGCAGCGTTTCCGGGACAAATACGCAGTATTTT. Amino acid sequence: CSVSGTNTQYF.

The V call is TRBV29-1, the J call TRBJ1-1; tentatively, D is TRBD1 (5 bases). Trimming pared 4 bases from V and 1 base from J, leaving 10 bases between. The CDR3 loop spans 13 amino acids. Per the germline V gene, CDR1 is SQVTM and CDR2 is ANQGSEA. The CDR3 region is CSVVGHPNTEAFF. The DNA for the CDR3 is TGCAGCGTTGTTGGACACCCGAACACTGAAGCTTTCTTT.

J is TRBJ2-3 and V is TRBV9; 8 bases are shared with TRBD2. The length of the CDR3 is 17 residues. J was trimmed by 2 bases and V by 4 bases; bases with no gene match: 12. Germline V CDR1 and CDR2: SGDLS, YYNGEE. This CDR3 is CASSSSGERGPTDTQYF. Written as DNA, the CDR3 is TGTGCCAGCAGCTCTAGTGGGGAGCGGGGGCCCACAGATACGCAGTATTTT.

The chain has TRBV13 and TRBJ1-2; no clear D. The CDR3 extends over 18 amino acids. Per the germline V gene, CDR1 is PRHDT and CDR2 is FYEKMQ (reference sequence). Trimming pared 5 bases from V and 5 bases from J, leaving 27 bases between. For the CDR3, the DNA is TGTGCCAGCAGCCCACCACCTAGTAGGGATACTATAAGGTATGGCTACACCTTC. The encoded protein is CASSPPPSRDTIRYGYTF.

The chain carries TRBV6-6 and TRBJ2-3, with a tentative D call TRBD2 (5 bases). V gave up 4 bases and J gave up 2 bases, with 7 bases separating them. This CDR3 is built from 13 residues. CDR1 is MNHNY and CDR2 is SVGAGI in the germline V gene (reference sequence). The CDR3 DNA follows: TGTGCCAGCAGTTCACTAGACACAGATACGCAGTATTTT. Translating gives CASSSLDTDTQYF.

V and J are TRBV7-9 and TRBJ1-1; no clear D gene. Trimming took off 6 bases at V and 8 bases at J, with 19 bases between the two ends. The CDR3 is made up of 14 amino acids. The germline gives CDR1 SEHNR, CDR2 FQNEAQ (reference sequence). DNA for the CDR3: TGTGCCAGCAGTTCTTCTATCCGGGTCTCAGAAGCTTTCTTT. Translated, it gives CASSSSIRVSEAFF.

The chain employs TRBV19 and TRBJ2-2; D is perhaps TRBD2 (5 bases). The CDR3 covers 14 residues. V was cut by 4 bases and J by 4 bases, with 10 bases left in between. Per germline, CDR1 LNHDA and CDR2 SQIVND (reference sequence). CDR3 protein: CASSTRGGTGELFF. CDR3 DNA sequence: TGTGCCAGTAGTACCCGGGGTGGCACCGGGGAGCTGTTTTTT.

The chain's CDR3 is CASSRVMNSPLHF. DNA for the CDR3: TGTGCTAGTTCGAGGGTAATGAATTCACCCCTCCACTTT. This chain uses TRBV12-5 with TRBJ1-6; D not certain. V was pared by 8 bases and J by 7 bases, with 12 bases between. CDR1 and CDR2 (germline): LGHNT, FRNRAP. The CDR3 runs to 13 residues.

V usage is TRBV10-3 and J usage is TRBJ2-7; 10 nucleotides align to TRBD2. After removal of 2 bases from V and 2 bases from J, the junction contained 6 bases not matched to a gene. This CDR3 is 16 amino acids long. From germline, CDR1 is ENHRY and CDR2 SYGVKD. DNA for the CDR3: TGTGCCATCAGTGAGCCGGCTAGCGGGGGTACCTACGAGCAGTACTTC. Amino acid sequence: CAISEPASGGTYEQYF.

This clone was seen only a few times. CDR3: CASSGSGTGGVNYGYTF. The CDR3 DNA reads TGTGCCAGCAGTGGGTCAGGGACAGGGGGCGTCAACTATGGCTACACCTTC. V usage is TRBV27 and J usage is TRBJ1-2, with 12 bases lining up with TRBD1. J gave up 2 bases and V 5 bases, and 9 bases lay outside the gene matches. CDR1 and CDR2 (germline): MNHEY, SMNVEV (reference sequence). This CDR3 is 17 amino acids long.

The chain uses TRBV6-1 and TRBJ1-6; 8 bases are a match to TRBD1. The CDR3 covers 19 residues. The V segment lost 2 bases and the J segment 8 bases; nucleotides outside the gene matches: 17. Germline CDR1 MNHNS, CDR2 SASEGT. The CDR3 nucleotides read TGTGCCAGCAGTGAATTAAGGGGGGGACAGGTACGAAATCATTCACCCCTCCACTTT. This codes for CASSELRGGQVRNHSPLHF.